The rows below give T cell receptor beta chains drawn from one sample of a study of Ad26.COV2.S vaccination and SARS-CoV-2 variants. Repertoires were generated with immunoSEQ multiplex PCR, while TCRdb's copy carries only in-frame clones and drops some. Of 85,000 to 95,000 clones listed, around 82% are singletons. The specimen was peripheral blood, collected after recovery from COVID-19. The origin of the receptors is a human donor who had recovered from COVID-19. Both conserved end residues are part of each CDR3. The D gene is left open where the match is weak. Only some rows state a clone size, as once, few, many or a class for expanded clones.

clone size: -
J gene: TRBJ2-2
V gene: TRBV27
D gene: -
CDR3 DNA: TGTGCCAGCAGTTTACTCCAGATCACCGGGGAGCTGTTTTTT
CDR3 protein: CASSLLQITGELFF

clone size: -
J gene: TRBJ2-3
V gene: TRBV4-2
D gene: -
CDR3 DNA: TGTGCCAGCAGCCAAGATCAAGTGACAGATACGCAGTATTTT
CDR3 protein: CASSQDQVTDTQYF

clone size: few
J gene: TRBJ1-5
V gene: TRBV19
D gene: TRBD1
CDR3 DNA: TGTGCCAGTACGGCGGGACAGGGCTTTAGGCCCCAGCATTTT
CDR3 protein: CASTAGQGFRPQHF

clone size: -
J gene: TRBJ2-1
V gene: TRBV28
D gene: -
CDR3 DNA: TGTGCCAGCAGTTCCTCCTATAGCTCCTACAATGAGCAGTTCTTC
CDR3 protein: CASSSSYSSYNEQFF

clone size: -
J gene: TRBJ2-3
V gene: TRBV10-2
D gene: TRBD2
CDR3 DNA: TGCGCCAGCAGCTTACTAGCGGATACGCAGTATTTT
CDR3 protein: CASSLLADTQYF

clone size: -
J gene: TRBJ2-1
V gene: TRBV11-3
D gene: TRBD2
CDR3 DNA: TGTGCCAGCAGCCAGGGACTAGCGGGCCGATACAATGAGCAGTTCTTC
CDR3 protein: CASSQGLAGRYNEQFF

clone size: -
J gene: TRBJ2-7
V gene: TRBV28
D gene: -
CDR3 DNA: TGTGCCAGCAGTAAGCCCCACGGGGGATTACGCGAGCAGTACTTC
CDR3 protein: CASSKPHGGLREQYF

clone size: few
J gene: TRBJ1-2
V gene: TRBV25-1
D gene: TRBD1
CDR3 DNA: TGTGCCAGCAGTGGGATGGACAGGGTAGGGGGTTACACCTTC
CDR3 protein: CASSGMDRVGGYTF

clone size: -
J gene: TRBJ2-1
V gene: TRBV13
D gene: -
CDR3 DNA: TGTGCCAGCAGCTTGGGGGACTCCGACCGCCGAGAGCAGTTCTTC
CDR3 protein: CASSLGDSDRREQFF

clone size: once
J gene: TRBJ2-1
V gene: TRBV2
D gene: -
CDR3 DNA: TGTGCCAGCAGTGTTTCCAGGGTAAATGAGCAGTTCTTC
CDR3 protein: CASSVSRVNEQFF

clone size: -
J gene: TRBJ2-5
V gene: TRBV10-1
D gene: -
CDR3 DNA: TGCGCCAGCAGCGAGGGGGGACAAGCGGGAGAGACCCAGTACTTC
CDR3 protein: CASSEGGQAGETQYF

clone size: many
J gene: TRBJ1-5
V gene: TRBV4-2
D gene: -
CDR3 DNA: TGTGCCAGCAGCCAAGATAGGCAGTCGGGCACCAGCGGGCAGCATTTT
CDR3 protein: CASSQDRQSGTSGQHF

clone size: -
J gene: TRBJ1-2
V gene: TRBV9
D gene: TRBD1
CDR3 DNA: TGTGCCAGCAGCGTCGAAGGTGACAGGGGGTATGGCTACACCTTC
CDR3 protein: CASSVEGDRGYGYTF

clone size: -
J gene: TRBJ2-1
V gene: TRBV7-3
D gene: TRBD1
CDR3 DNA: TGTGCCAGCAGCAGACCAACGGGACAGAGGCCCAGGGCCTACAATGAGCAGTTCTTC
CDR3 protein: CASSRPTGQRPRAYNEQFF

clone size: -
J gene: TRBJ2-1
V gene: TRBV19
D gene: TRBD2
CDR3 DNA: TGTGCCAGTAGTATACAAGCGGGAGAGCAGTTCTTC
CDR3 protein: CASSIQAGEQFF

clone size: -
J gene: TRBJ2-5
V gene: TRBV5-6
D gene: TRBD2
CDR3 DNA: TGTGCCAGCCGACGGGGACTAGCGGGAGGTCCCAAGGAGACCCAGTACTTC
CDR3 protein: CASRRGLAGGPKETQYF

clone size: -
J gene: TRBJ1-3
V gene: TRBV5-6
D gene: -
CDR3 DNA: TGTGCCAGCAGCTTGCGTCAGGGGTGGGGAAACACCATATATTTT
CDR3 protein: CASSLRQGWGNTIYF

clone size: once
J gene: TRBJ1-5
V gene: TRBV7-2
D gene: -
CDR3 DNA: TGTGCCAGCAGCCGTAACAGCCCTGAGCCCCAGCATTTT
CDR3 protein: CASSRNSPEPQHF

clone size: -
J gene: TRBJ1-2
V gene: TRBV5-4
D gene: -
CDR3 DNA: TGTGCCAGCAGCTTGGGGGCCAACGCTGTTGGCTACACCTTC
CDR3 protein: CASSLGANAVGYTF

clone size: -
J gene: TRBJ1-6
V gene: TRBV4-2
D gene: TRBD1
CDR3 DNA: TGTGCCAGCAGCCAACGAACAGGGGCCAATTCACCCCTCCACTTT
CDR3 protein: CASSQRTGANSPLHF

clone size: once
J gene: TRBJ1-2
V gene: TRBV5-6
D gene: -
CDR3 DNA: TGTGCCAGCAGCTCCCAGGGGCCCTATGGCTACACCTTC
CDR3 protein: CASSSQGPYGYTF

clone size: -
J gene: TRBJ2-1
V gene: TRBV9
D gene: TRBD2
CDR3 DNA: TGTGCCAGCAGCAAACACTCGGGACTAGAATCCTACAATGAGCAGTTCTTC
CDR3 protein: CASSKHSGLESYNEQFF

clone size: -
J gene: TRBJ2-3
V gene: TRBV27
D gene: -
CDR3 DNA: TGTGCCAGCAAACCAAGGGGGGGCAGGGGGGCGCCGGCGGATACGCAGTATTTT
CDR3 protein: CASKPRGGRGAPADTQYF

clone size: -
J gene: TRBJ1-2
V gene: TRBV7-9
D gene: TRBD1
CDR3 DNA: TGTGCCAGCAGCTTAGACGGGACAGGGGGCGGCCTGGGCTACACCTTC
CDR3 protein: CASSLDGTGGGLGYTF

clone size: -
J gene: TRBJ1-2
V gene: TRBV12-3/TRBV12-4
D gene: -
CDR3 DNA: TGTGCCAGCACCGCGGGAGGAGGAGATGGCTACACCTTC
CDR3 protein: CASTAGGGDGYTF

clone size: -
J gene: TRBJ1-6
V gene: TRBV4-1
D gene: -
CDR3 DNA: TGCGCCAGCAAACCGGCAGGGCAGAGGGAACCCCTCCACTTT
CDR3 protein: CASKPAGQREPLHF

clone size: -
J gene: TRBJ1-2
V gene: TRBV20-1
D gene: -
CDR3 DNA: TGCAGTGCTAGTCCCAGAGTCGGTGGCTACACCTTC
CDR3 protein: CSASPRVGGYTF

clone size: -
J gene: TRBJ1-3
V gene: TRBV28
D gene: TRBD1
CDR3 DNA: TGTGCCAGCAGACAGGGGGCGAGTGGAAACACCATATATTTT
CDR3 protein: CASRQGASGNTIYF

clone size: -
J gene: TRBJ2-7
V gene: TRBV5-6
D gene: TRBD2
CDR3 DNA: TGTGCCAGCAGCTCTCTAGCGGGTGTTTACGAGCAGTACTTC
CDR3 protein: CASSSLAGVYEQYF

clone size: -
J gene: TRBJ1-5
V gene: TRBV10-2
D gene: -
CDR3 DNA: TGCGCCAGCAGTGAGGAAGGGCTGCAGCCCCAGCATTTT
CDR3 protein: CASSEEGLQPQHF

clone size: -
J gene: TRBJ1-1
V gene: TRBV13
D gene: -
CDR3 DNA: TGTGCCAGCATACTGACGGGGAACACTGAAGCTTTCTTT
CDR3 protein: CASILTGNTEAFF

clone size: once
J gene: TRBJ2-7
V gene: TRBV27
D gene: -
CDR3 DNA: TGTGCCAGCAGTTTGGGGGGTTCGTTATTAGCTGGCGAGCAGTACTTC
CDR3 protein: CASSLGGSLLAGEQYF

clone size: few
J gene: TRBJ1-4
V gene: TRBV6-5
D gene: -
CDR3 DNA: TGTGCCAGCAGTTACGGGACAACTAATGAAAAACTGTTTTTT
CDR3 protein: CASSYGTTNEKLFF

clone size: -
J gene: TRBJ2-1
V gene: TRBV29-1
D gene: TRBD1
CDR3 DNA: TGCAGCGAAAAGACAGGGGCAATACGCAATGAGCAGTTCTTC
CDR3 protein: CSEKTGAIRNEQFF

clone size: -
J gene: TRBJ2-1
V gene: TRBV9
D gene: TRBD2
CDR3 DNA: TGTGCCAGCAGCCCCATTAGCGGGCCGGACAATGAGCAGTTCTTC
CDR3 protein: CASSPISGPDNEQFF

clone size: few
J gene: TRBJ1-1
V gene: TRBV7-2
D gene: -
CDR3 DNA: TGTGCCAGCAGCTCACAGCTTTGGAACACTGAAGCTTTCTTT
CDR3 protein: CASSSQLWNTEAFF

clone size: -
J gene: TRBJ2-3
V gene: TRBV5-1
D gene: TRBD2
CDR3 DNA: TGCGCCAGCAGCAACGGGAGGGCGCCAGATACGCAGTATTTT
CDR3 protein: CASSNGRAPDTQYF

clone size: -
J gene: TRBJ2-2
V gene: TRBV11-1
D gene: TRBD2
CDR3 DNA: TGTGCCAGCAGCTTACGACTAGCGGGAGTTGCCGGGGAGCTGTTTTTT
CDR3 protein: CASSLRLAGVAGELFF

clone size: -
J gene: TRBJ2-1
V gene: TRBV4-2
D gene: TRBD2
CDR3 DNA: TGTGCCAGCAGCCGAAGTGTCGGGCTAGCGGGGAACGCTAACTACAATGAGCAGTTCTTC
CDR3 protein: CASSRSVGLAGNANYNEQFF

clone size: -
J gene: TRBJ2-1
V gene: TRBV12-3/TRBV12-4
D gene: TRBD2
CDR3 DNA: TGTGCCAGCAGTTTAGGCGGGAGTGGAAGGCAGTTCTTC
CDR3 protein: CASSLGGSGRQFF

clone size: -
J gene: TRBJ2-7
V gene: TRBV7-3
D gene: TRBD2
CDR3 DNA: TGTGCCAGCAGCTTGGCGGCTAGCGGTAGCTCCTACGAGCAGTACTTC
CDR3 protein: CASSLAASGSSYEQYF

clone size: -
J gene: TRBJ1-2
V gene: TRBV12-3/TRBV12-4
D gene: -
CDR3 DNA: TGTGCCAGCAGTTTTTGGGGAAGTAAGGGCTACACCTTC
CDR3 protein: CASSFWGSKGYTF

clone size: -
J gene: TRBJ1-1
V gene: TRBV9
D gene: -
CDR3 DNA: TGTGCCAGCAGCCCATCTCATATGATTAGTCCTGAAGCTTTCTTT
CDR3 protein: CASSPSHMISPEAFF

clone size: few
J gene: TRBJ1-5
V gene: TRBV13
D gene: -
CDR3 DNA: TGTGCCAGCAGCTTAGGACAGATCAATCAGCCCCAGCATTTT
CDR3 protein: CASSLGQINQPQHF

clone size: -
J gene: TRBJ2-1
V gene: TRBV6-5
D gene: TRBD1
CDR3 DNA: TGTGCCACCGCCATCGGGCAGGGGGCCTATGAGCAGTTCTTC
CDR3 protein: CATAIGQGAYEQFF

clone size: -
J gene: TRBJ2-1
V gene: TRBV7-9
D gene: -
CDR3 DNA: TGTGCCAGCAGCTCCTCGAGTACCTACAATGAGCAGTTCTTC
CDR3 protein: CASSSSSTYNEQFF

clone size: -
J gene: TRBJ1-2
V gene: TRBV12-3/TRBV12-4
D gene: -
CDR3 DNA: TGTGCCAGCATCGGGGTGAACTATGGCTACACCTTC
CDR3 protein: CASIGVNYGYTF

clone size: -
J gene: TRBJ2-1
V gene: TRBV2
D gene: TRBD2
CDR3 DNA: TGTGCCAGCAGCGGAAGACTAGCGGGAGGGCCTTCGTCTCAGTTCTTC
CDR3 protein: CASSGRLAGGPSSQFF

clone size: -
J gene: TRBJ2-7
V gene: TRBV27
D gene: TRBD1
CDR3 DNA: TGTGCCAGCAGTTTACGACAGGGGGGCACCTACGAGCAGTACTTC
CDR3 protein: CASSLRQGGTYEQYF

clone size: few
J gene: TRBJ2-1
V gene: TRBV27
D gene: -
CDR3 DNA: TGTGCCAGCAGTTTTGGGGGTTACTCCTACAATGAGCAGTTCTTC
CDR3 protein: CASSFGGYSYNEQFF

clone size: -
J gene: TRBJ2-7
V gene: TRBV19
D gene: -
CDR3 DNA: TGTGCCAGTACCCGGCGGGCTAGTGAGTTGTCGGAGCAGTACTTC
CDR3 protein: CASTRRASELSEQYF

clone size: -
J gene: TRBJ2-1
V gene: TRBV28
D gene: TRBD2
CDR3 DNA: TGTGCCAGCACCCTGGGACTAGCCTACAATGAGCAGTTCTTC
CDR3 protein: CASTLGLAYNEQFF

clone size: -
J gene: TRBJ2-5
V gene: TRBV6-5
D gene: -
CDR3 DNA: TGTGCCAGCGGGACACGACCGGAAGAGACCCAGTACTTC
CDR3 protein: CASGTRPEETQYF

clone size: -
J gene: TRBJ2-5
V gene: TRBV11-2
D gene: -
CDR3 DNA: TGTGCCAGCAGCCCGACACAGGAGGTGGGAGAGACCCAGTACTTC
CDR3 protein: CASSPTQEVGETQYF